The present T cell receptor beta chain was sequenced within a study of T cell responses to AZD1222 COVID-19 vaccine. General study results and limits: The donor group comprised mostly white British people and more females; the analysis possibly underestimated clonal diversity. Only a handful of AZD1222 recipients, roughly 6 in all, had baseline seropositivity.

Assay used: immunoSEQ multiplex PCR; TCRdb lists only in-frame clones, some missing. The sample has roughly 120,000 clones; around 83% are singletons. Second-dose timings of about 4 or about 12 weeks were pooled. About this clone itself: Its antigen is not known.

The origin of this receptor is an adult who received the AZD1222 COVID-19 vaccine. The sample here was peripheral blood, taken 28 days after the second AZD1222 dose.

Here the CDR3 DNA reads TGTGCCAGCAGCTCGACACCGGGACCGTCCTACGAGCAGTACTTC. It specifies CASSSTPGPSYEQYF. The V gene is TRBV7-8, the J gene TRBJ2-7; D could derive from TRBD1 or TRBD2 (5 bases each). Trimming removed 4 bases at V and 1 base at J, with 14 bases between. Germline values: CDR1 SGHVS, CDR2 FQNEAQ. The CDR3 runs 15 residues.